Presented here are 9 T cell receptor beta chains from one specimen sequenced in a study of T cells in Graves' hyperthyroidism and ophthalmopathy. The CDR3 regions of TCR beta were amplified from RNA transcripts. The TCR CDR3 first-round RT-PCR relied on the HTBI primer set. From the multiplex PCR reads, TCRdb called clonotypes with MiXCR, one entry per CDR3 protein. The table lists 330,000 or so distinct CDR3 sequences, 15% to 20% of them singletons. Sequenced input: blood. Receptor source: a middle-aged woman with Graves' ophthalmopathy.

This clonotype was recorded at least ten times. The CDR3 protein is CASSSNPGPLPEQYF. The CDR3 nucleotides read TGCGCCAGCAGCTCGAATCCGGGCCCCTTGCCCGAGCAGTACTTC. This rearrangement joins TRBV5-1 to TRBJ2-7, with D uncertain. Germline CDR1 is SGHRS and CDR2 is YFSETQ. Trimming took off 3 bases at V and 6 bases at J, with 19 bases between the two ends. This CDR3 has 15 amino acids.

This clonotype was detected many times. This chain joins TRBV30 and TRBJ2-7; D is unresolved. This CDR3 has 11 residues. V was clipped by 2 bases and J by 3 bases, with 5 bases between them. Germline V gives CDR1 GTSNPN, CDR2 SVGIG (reference sequence). CDR3 DNA sequence: TGTGCCTGGAGTCGTGGCTACGAGCAGTACTTC. Its protein product is CAWSRGYEQYF.

In this sample, this clonotype turned up many times. The CDR3 spells CASSQVTGGLAGVRTKNIQYF. CDR3 in DNA: TGTGCCAGCAGCCAAGTCACCGGCGGGCTAGCGGGAGTAAGGACCAAAAACATTCAGTACTTC. The rearrangement links TRBV4-2 to TRBJ2-4, with 10 positions matching TRBD2. The CDR3 sequence is 21 residues long. Germline V gene lookup returns CDR1 LGHNA and CDR2 YNFKEQ. V shed 1 base and J 2 bases; nucleotides not matched to a gene: 17.

This clonotype was picked up many times. The chain uses TRBV29-1 and TRBJ2-2; 14 bases fit TRBD2. Germline CDR1 reads SQVTM; CDR2 reads ANQGSEA. J gave up 2 bases and V 3 bases, and 8 bases lay outside the gene matches. This CDR3 has 18 amino acids. CDR3 sequence reads: CSVDVTSGRGSNTGELFF. The CDR3 DNA reads as TGCAGCGTTGACGTGACTAGCGGGAGGGGGAGCAACACCGGGGAGCTGTTTTTT.

This clonotype was seen repeatedly, ten times or more. This chain links TRBV2 with TRBJ1-2; 10 bases match TRBD1. The junction had 3 bases not matched to a gene; V was cut back by 4 bases and J by 7 bases. The germline CDR1 and CDR2 sequences are SNHLY and FYNNEI. CDR3 size: 13 residues. CDR3 sequence: CASSADRGLGYTF. The CDR3 DNA is TGTGCCAGCAGTGCCGACAGGGGGCTTGGCTACACCTTC.

In its sample, this clonotype was seen many times. V gene TRBV28 combines with J gene TRBJ2-7, with 7 positions matching TRBD2. Germline CDR1 MDHEN, CDR2 SYDVKM. V shed 4 bases and J 3 bases; nucleotides not matched to a gene: 15. This CDR3 is built from 17 residues. Written as DNA, the CDR3 is TGTGCCAGCAGTTCGGGGGAGGGGTTTATTCTTGGCTACGAGCAGTACTTC. It yields the protein CASSSGEGFILGYEQYF.

At least ten counts were recorded for this clonotype. The V gene is TRBV7-9, the J gene TRBJ1-1; D ambiguous. V gave up 6 bases and J gave up 5 bases, with 13 bases separating them. This CDR3 is 13 amino acids long. Per the germline V gene, CDR1 is SEHNR and CDR2 is FQNEAQ (reference sequence). The CDR3 coding sequence is TGTGCCAGCAGACCTAAACTAGGGACTGAAGCTTTCTTT. This encodes CASRPKLGTEAFF. The full variable domain, in which reference TRBV7-9 and TRBJ1-1 provide the parts outside the CDR3, is DTGVSQNPRHKITKRGQNVTFRCDPISEHNRLYWYRQTLGQGPEFLTYFQNEAQLEKSRLLSDRFSAERPKGSFSTLEIQRTEQGDSAMYLCASRPKLGTEAFFGQGTRLTVV.

The V gene is TRBV7-4, the J gene TRBJ2-2; D possibly corresponds to TRBD1 (5 bases). The CDR3 runs to 15 residues. Germline CDR1 reads SGHVT; CDR2 reads SQSDAQ. V was pared by 1 base and J by 1 base, with 7 bases between. The CDR3 DNA follows: TGTGCCAGCAGCTTAGGGGGCTGGAACACCGGGGAGCTGTTTTTT. Protein sequence: CASSLGGWNTGELFF. Supplemented by reference TRBV7-4 and TRBJ2-2, the full variable domain reads GAGVSQSPRYKVAKRGRDVALRCDSISGHVTLYWYRQTLGQGSEVLTYSQSDAQRDKSGRPSGRFSAERPERSVSTLKIQRTEQGDSAVYLCASSLGGWNTGELFFGEGSRLTVL.

This clonotype was seen at least ten times. V usage is TRBV20-1 and J usage is TRBJ2-7; D remains ambiguous. Germline V lookup: CDR1 DFQATT, CDR2 SNEGSKA (reference sequence). The CDR3 consists of 13 residues. The V end lost 6 bases, the J end lost 6 bases, and 18 bases lay between the germline ends. The CDR3 reads CSAPGRSGREQYF. The CDR3 DNA is TGCAGTGCCCCTGGTCGTTCCGGACGCGAGCAGTACTTC.